This T cell receptor (beta chain) was profiled in a study of T cell responses to AZD1222 COVID-19 vaccine. Study background: Pooling covered second doses at about 4 or about 12 weeks.

The CDR3 contains 14 residues. Losses at the gene ends were 4 bases for V and 1 base for J; bases not matched to a gene: 5. In germline, CDR1 is SQVTM, CDR2 ANQGSEA. Produced via immunoSEQ multiplex PCR; TCRdb's table is partial and in-frame only. The table has around 95,000 clones, roughly 90% seen once. The study's findings and limits: Clonal diversity may have been underestimated, and the donors were mostly white British, with more females than males. Per reports, nearly half of all spike-specific TCRs target regions that are unmutated in variants. Repertoires were obtained solely post-peak T cell response.

A word on this clone: Its antigen is not identified.

The clonotype was recovered from an adult in good health. The input for sequencing was peripheral blood, taken on day 0 of AZD1222 vaccination. V is TRBV29-1 and J is TRBJ2-3; 7 bases map to TRBD2. The CDR3 region has the DNA TGCAGCGTTGTTCGAACTAGCGGCACAGATACGCAGTATTTT. This encodes CSVVRTSGTDTQYF.